The 11 T cell receptor beta chains presented below share a single source sample, sequenced in a study of T-cell reconstitution after alpha-beta-depleted transplantation in children. Preparation of the TCRbeta library involved a method that used unique molecular identifiers. TCRdb reanalysed the PCR reads using MiXCR and keeps one entry per CDR3 protein. The sample holds roughly 340,000 distinct CDR3 sequences, about 17% seen once. Sequencing was performed on PBMCs, mostly from graft donor cells, taken 360 days after TCRalphabeta/CD19-depleted stem cell transplant. The receptors come from a male patient under 10 years old who had a stem cell transplant for acute lymphoblastic leukemia, so the T cells may come from the graft donor.

With respect to this clonotype: A read error may produce the germline difference seen at one junction end. The V gene is TRBV10-3, the J gene TRBJ2-1; 9 positions match TRBD1. Germline V CDR1 and CDR2: ENHRY, SYGVKD. The CDR3 consists of 16 residues. For the CDR3, the DNA is TGTGTCATCAGCTCGTATGCGGGACAGGGTACCAATGAGCAGTTCTTC. As protein: CVISSYAGQGTNEQFF.

The J gene is TRBJ2-7, the V gene TRBV20-1, with D uncertain. The CDR3 is made up of 13 amino acids. Germline-derived CDR1 and CDR2 are DFQATT and SNEGSKA (reference sequence). Trimming stripped 3 bases from V and 0 bases from J, with 9 bases between. CDR3: CSARYLSSYEQYF. CDR3 DNA: TGCAGTGCTAGGTACCTGTCCTCCTACGAGCAGTACTTC.

This clonotype was observed a few times. The V gene is TRBV12-3 or TRBV12-4, the J gene TRBJ2-2, with a tentative D call TRBD1 (6 bases). Trimming removed 5 bases at V and 1 base at J, with 11 bases between. The CDR3 consists of 15 residues. CDR3 protein: CASSHRDKNTGELFF. The CDR3 coding sequence is TGTGCCAGCAGTCACCGGGACAAGAACACCGGGGAGCTGTTTTTT.

This clonotype has more than one count but fewer than ten. The V call is TRBV4-3, the J call TRBJ2-1; tentatively, D is TRBD2 (6 bases). CDR3 length equals 14 residues. V shed 1 base and J shed 9 bases, with 13 bases lying between them. CDR1 is LGHNA, CDR2 YSLEER, per germline. This CDR3 reads CASSQAPGDPEQFF. The DNA of the CDR3 is TGCGCCAGCAGCCAAGCTCCGGGAGATCCTGAGCAGTTCTTC.

This clonotype occurred a few times. The chain is built from TRBV20-1 and TRBJ1-1, with D hard to call. V was trimmed by 5 bases and J by 5 bases, leaving 9 bases between them. Germline-derived CDR1 and CDR2 are DFQATT and SNEGSKA (reference sequence). The CDR3 is made up of 11 amino acids. CDR3 DNA sequence: TGCAGTGCTTACAGACGGACTGAAGCTTTCTTT. Protein sequence: CSAYRRTEAFF.

This clonotype showed up many times. V and J are TRBV12-3 or TRBV12-4 and TRBJ2-1; D gene ambiguous. V shed 2 bases and J shed 6 bases, with 5 bases lying between them. CDR3 length: 12 residues. The CDR3 reads CASSLWTNEQFF. CDR3 DNA sequence: TGTGCCAGCAGTTTATGGACCAATGAGCAGTTCTTC.

This chain joins TRBV30 and TRBJ2-7, with D possibly TRBD2 on 5 matching bases. This CDR3 is built from 11 residues. Trimming took off 1 base at V and 7 bases at J, with 8 bases between the two ends. Germline CDR1 is GTSNPN and CDR2 is SVGIG (reference sequence). As DNA, the CDR3 is TGTGCCTGGAGTGGGACGGGGGAGCAGTACTTC. Residues: CAWSGTGEQYF. Supplemented by reference TRBV30 and TRBJ2-7, the full variable domain reads SQTIHQWPATLVQPVGSPLSLECTVEGTSNPNLYWYRQAAGRGLQLLFYSVGIGQISSEVPQNLSASRPQDRQFILSSKKLLLSDSGFYLCAWSGTGEQYFGPGTRLTVT.

This clonotype has a handful of counts. This chain connects TRBV7-2 to TRBJ2-1, with D tentatively TRBD2 (7 bases). This CDR3 region has 16 residues. CDR1 and CDR2 (germline): SGHTA, FQGNSA. Trimming shortened V by 2 bases and J by 6 bases, and 17 bases separated the two germline ends. For the CDR3, the DNA is TGTGCCAGCAGCTTACGGTCTAGGGGGGGGGGCAATGAGCAGTTCTTC. Its translation is CASSLRSRGGGNEQFF.

This clonotype was seen many times. This rearrangement joins TRBV29-1 to TRBJ2-7; D is unclear. CDR3 size: 11 residues. Germline V gene sequence: CDR1 SQVTM, CDR2 ANQGSEA. The V and J ends lost 4 bases and 3 bases respectively, with 7 bases between them. The CDR3 sequence is CSVGFGYEQYF. The CDR3 bases are TGCAGCGTTGGTTTTGGCTACGAGCAGTACTTC.

The rearrangement joins TRBV29-1 to TRBJ2-3; D remains ambiguous. This CDR3 spans 15 amino acids. Trimming removed 1 base from V and 2 bases from J, with 13 bases in between. Germline V gene lookup returns CDR1 SQVTM and CDR2 ANQGSEA. CDR3 coding DNA: TGCAGCGTTGAAGTCCCGGCCTACTTCACAGATACGCAGTATTTT. Its translation: CSVEVPAYFTDTQYF.

The chain combines TRBV4-1 with TRBJ2-2, with D perhaps TRBD2 (6 bases). Germline assignment: CDR1 MGHRA and CDR2 YSYEKL. The CDR3 totals 21 residues. The V and J ends lost 2 bases and 0 bases respectively, with 25 bases between them. The CDR3 DNA follows: TGCGCCAGCAGCCAATCGCTCCATTCTCGCGGGGAGGTTGCGAACACCGGGGAGCTGTTTTTT. This translates into CASSQSLHSRGEVANTGELFF.